This T cell receptor beta chain comes out of a study of T cell responses to AZD1222 COVID-19 vaccine. Whole-study findings and limits: It should be noted that donors were predominantly white British and more often female, and clonal diversity was possibly underestimated. At study baseline, merely six AZD1222 recipients were seropositive. Nearly half of spike-specific TCRs reportedly target variant regions that are unmutated in the B.1.351 and B.1.1.7 variants.

Assay: immunoSEQ multiplex PCR; the TCRdb copy retains only in-frame clones and omits some. Among 30,000 to 35,000 clones listed, around 78% were seen once. V lost 0 bases and J 7 bases, leaving 10 bases between the germline ends. The CDR3 length is 14 residues. Germline-derived CDR1 and CDR2 are SGHAT and FQNNGV. For this clone: What it recognizes is unknown.

The chain carries TRBV11-2 and TRBJ1-5; D might be TRBD1 (6 bases). The sample was peripheral blood, taken 28 days after the second AZD1222 dose. This TCR derives from an adult who received the AZD1222 COVID-19 vaccine. CDR3 sequence reads: CASSLDRTGQPQHF. The CDR3 coding sequence is TGTGCCAGCAGCTTAGATAGAACAGGGCAGCCCCAGCATTTT.